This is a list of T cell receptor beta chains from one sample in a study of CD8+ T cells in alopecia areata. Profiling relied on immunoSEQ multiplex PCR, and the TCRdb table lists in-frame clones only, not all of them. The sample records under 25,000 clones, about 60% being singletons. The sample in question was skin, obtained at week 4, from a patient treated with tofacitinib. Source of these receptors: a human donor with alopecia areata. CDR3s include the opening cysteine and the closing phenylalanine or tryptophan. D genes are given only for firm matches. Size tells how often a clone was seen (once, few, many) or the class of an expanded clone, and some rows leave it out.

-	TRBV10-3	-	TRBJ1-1	TGTGCCATCAGTGAAGGGGTGATGAACACTGAAGCTTTCTTT	CAISEGVMNTEAFF
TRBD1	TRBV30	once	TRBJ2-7	TGTGCCTGGAGTGGGTGGGGGACAGGGACCTACGAGCAGTACTTC	CAWSGWGTGTYEQYF
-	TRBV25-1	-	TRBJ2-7	TGTGCCAGCAGTGAACCTGACGACTGGGACGAGCAGTACTTC	CASSEPDDWDEQYF
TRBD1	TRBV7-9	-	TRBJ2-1	TGTGCCAGCAGCCCTTACAGGGGGCGGTACAATGAGCAGTTCTTC	CASSPYRGRYNEQFF
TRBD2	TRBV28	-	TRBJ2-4	TGTGCCAGCAGTTGGGGACTAGCGGGGGGGAGTGGTAGAAACATTCAGTACTTC	CASSWGLAGGSGRNIQYF
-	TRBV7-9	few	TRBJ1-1	TGTGCCAGCAGCTGGTACGCTGAAGCTTTCTTT	CASSWYAEAFF
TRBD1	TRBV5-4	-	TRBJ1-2	TGTGCCAGCAGCTTGGGAGATTTGGGACAGCCGAACTATGGCTACACCTTC	CASSLGDLGQPNYGYTF
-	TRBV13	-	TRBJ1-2	TGTGCCAGCAGCTTAGAGCAGCCGTCGGGCTTC	CASSLEQPSGF
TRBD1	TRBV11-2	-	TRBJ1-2	TGTGCCAGCAGCTTATCCGGGACAGTTGCTGGCTACACCTTC	CASSLSGTVAGYTF
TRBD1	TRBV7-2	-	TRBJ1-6	TGTGCCAGCAGCTCCACAGGGGCTAAGTCACCCCTCCACTTT	CASSSTGAKSPLHF
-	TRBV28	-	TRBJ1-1	TGTGCCAGCAGTTTAGTTGCTCAGAACACTGAAGCTTTCTTT	CASSLVAQNTEAFF
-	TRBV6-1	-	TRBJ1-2	TGTGCCAGCAGTCCAGGGAGCGGCTACACCTTC	CASSPGSGYTF
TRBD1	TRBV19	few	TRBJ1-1	TGTGCCAGTAGTAAGACGGGACAGGGCGAAGCTTTCTTT	CASSKTGQGEAFF
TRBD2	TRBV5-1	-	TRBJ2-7	TGCGCCAGCAGTGGCGGCGGGGGGGTGCCCTACGAGCAGTACTTC	CASSGGGGVPYEQYF
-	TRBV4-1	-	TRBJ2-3	TGCGCCAGCAGCCAACAGGGGGGGCGCGTCACAGATACGCAGTATTTT	CASSQQGGRVTDTQYF
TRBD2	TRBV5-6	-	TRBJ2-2	TGTGCCAGCAAATCGATGTCACTAGCGGGGGCCACCGGGGAGCTGTTTTTT	CASKSMSLAGATGELFF